The present entry profiles one TCR beta chain with its context. Its antigen is as yet unknown. Unsorted samples, those not sorted, used some 100 million PBMCs for genomic DNA. In the source study's methods: ImmunoSEQ yielded junction-only sequences lacking quality scores, so filtering differed. TCRdb's table, derived via immunoSEQ multiplex PCR, lists solely in-frame clones and lacks some. That table furnishes V, J and clone size, whereas the DNA furnished D and trimming. The sample lists about 490,000 clones; 81% were seen once. CDR1 MNHEY and CDR2 SVGAGI come from the germline V gene. The CDR3 has 14 residues. V dropped 6 bases and J dropped 5 bases, with 16 bases sitting between them. The data are from a study of shared clonotypes between healthy human individuals. Study-wide findings and caveats: The donor pool, a small one, limited the genetic and exposure-history diversity represented.

The V and J genes are TRBV6-5 and TRBJ1-1; tentative D call: TRBD1 (6 bases). The sequencing input was PBMCs. The sequence was collected from a woman in her thirties or forties in good health. Some clones in this sample may be carry-over from other donors' samples. The CDR3 reads CASRPGVSWTEAFF. The CDR3 region has the DNA TGTGCCAGCAGACCAGGGGTTTCCTGGACTGAAGCTTTCTTT.